This T cell receptor (beta chain) was captured in a study of identical twins. Study-wide results and limits: The presence of invariant MAIT and iNKT cells could partly confound analyses of zero-insertion sequences. For monozygotic twins, models underestimated out-of-frame TCR alpha sharing. These conclusions were based on statistical analysis (cross-sectional, not following the same donors).

TCRdb reprocessed the 5' RACE reads with MiXCR, giving one entry per CDR3 protein. Of roughly 470,000 distinct CDR3 sequences listed, roughly 13% were seen once; the top ten hold 0.8% to 1%. On this clonotype: Its antigen is undetermined.

V lost 7 bases, J lost 4 bases, and 17 bases lay in between. The CDR3 is 15 amino acids. The germline V gene encodes CDR1 SNHLY and CDR2 FYNNEI. A further study also used this sample, focusing on yellow fever vaccine responses in identical twins.

The chain is built from TRBV2 and TRBJ2-1; the D gene is possibly TRBD1 (7 bases). The sequenced sample was CD4+ T cells sorted from blood. This sequence was found in a woman aged 18-29 years in good health. The CDR3 region is CASILEAGGYNEQFF. The CDR3 DNA follows: TGTGCCAGCATTCTGGAGGCAGGGGGGTACAATGAGCAGTTCTTC.